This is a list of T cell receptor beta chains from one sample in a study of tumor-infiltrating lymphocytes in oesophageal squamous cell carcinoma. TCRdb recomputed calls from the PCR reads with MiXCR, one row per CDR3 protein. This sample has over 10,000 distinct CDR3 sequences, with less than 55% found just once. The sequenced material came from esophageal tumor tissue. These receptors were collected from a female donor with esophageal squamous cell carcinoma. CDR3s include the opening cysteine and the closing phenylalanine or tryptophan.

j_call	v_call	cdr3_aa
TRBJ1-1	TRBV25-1	CASSDPGQGKAEAFF
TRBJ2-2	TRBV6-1	CASSRTGDNTGELFF
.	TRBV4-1	CASSQENNEQFF
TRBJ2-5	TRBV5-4	CASSLNRGGAQETQYF
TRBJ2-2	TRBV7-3	CASSLTVRGPTNTGELFF
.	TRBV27	CASSPRAIRGYEQYF
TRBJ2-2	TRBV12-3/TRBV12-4	CASSRTSGKNTGELFF
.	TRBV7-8	CASSFFDTQYF
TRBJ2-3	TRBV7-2	CVSSVTSGVNNEQYF
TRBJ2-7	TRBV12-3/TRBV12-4	CASSLASGRSNEQYF
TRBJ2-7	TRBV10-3	CASRRDRALNEQYF
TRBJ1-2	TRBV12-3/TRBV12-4	CASSLAGRIYGYTF
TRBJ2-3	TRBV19	CASSATGTHTQYF
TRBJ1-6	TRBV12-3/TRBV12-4	CASSPRSWGSPLHF
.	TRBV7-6	CASTLDGEDEQFF
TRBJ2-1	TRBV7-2	CASSLDGASGSISEQFF
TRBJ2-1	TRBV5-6	CASSLGLAGGPGQFF
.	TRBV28	CASSSGQFPYEQYF
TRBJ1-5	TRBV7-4	CASSSTQGSNQPQHF
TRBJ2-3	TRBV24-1	CATSSYRRTDTQYF
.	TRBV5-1	CASSLDGAGYGYTF
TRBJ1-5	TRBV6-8	CASSYRRGFVRNQPQHF
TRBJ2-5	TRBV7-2	CASSFNGGGRETQYF
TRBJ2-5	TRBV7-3	CASSSVAEETQYF
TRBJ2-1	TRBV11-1	CASSLRQGGTVNEQFF
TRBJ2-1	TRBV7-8	CASSLSREQFF
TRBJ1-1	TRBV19	CASRTNFGTSEAFF
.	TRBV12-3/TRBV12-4	CASSLAGRGEAFF
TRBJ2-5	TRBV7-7	CASSLGSSPETQYF
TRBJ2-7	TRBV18	CASSDQAHEQYF
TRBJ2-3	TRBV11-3	CASSLGGVSTDTQYF
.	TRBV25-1	CASSSAGPFYGYTF
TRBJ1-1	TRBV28	CASSGRSEAFF